The TCR beta chain described here comes from a study of cytomegalovirus exposure and HLA in healthy donors. For the study at large: Earlier findings included some 120 million unique TCR beta sequences obtained from about 170 million T cells.

Trimming took 5 bases from V and 3 from J, leaving 20 bases between them. This CDR3 has 16 amino acids. The germline V gene encodes CDR1 SGHVS and CDR2 FNYEAQ. Whole-study findings and limits: Overall, about 160 TCR beta chains were annotated as cytomegalovirus-associated.

As regards this clone: Its antigen is not identified.

Vbeta (60) and Jbeta (13) primers were used in the PCR. The method was immunoSEQ multiplex PCR; TCRdb's version includes in-frame clones alone and lacks a portion of them. The sample has 80,000 to 100,000 clones; 63% are singletons. The sequence was collected from a woman aged 40 to 50 in good health and CMV-seropositive. The chain uses TRBV7-6 and TRBJ2-7; tentative D call: TRBD1 (6 bases). Material for sequencing was PBMCs. The CDR3 coding sequence is TGTGCCAGCAGCCCCGGAGCGCAGGGGCATCTCTACGAGCAGTACTTC. Translated, it gives CASSPGAQGHLYEQYF.